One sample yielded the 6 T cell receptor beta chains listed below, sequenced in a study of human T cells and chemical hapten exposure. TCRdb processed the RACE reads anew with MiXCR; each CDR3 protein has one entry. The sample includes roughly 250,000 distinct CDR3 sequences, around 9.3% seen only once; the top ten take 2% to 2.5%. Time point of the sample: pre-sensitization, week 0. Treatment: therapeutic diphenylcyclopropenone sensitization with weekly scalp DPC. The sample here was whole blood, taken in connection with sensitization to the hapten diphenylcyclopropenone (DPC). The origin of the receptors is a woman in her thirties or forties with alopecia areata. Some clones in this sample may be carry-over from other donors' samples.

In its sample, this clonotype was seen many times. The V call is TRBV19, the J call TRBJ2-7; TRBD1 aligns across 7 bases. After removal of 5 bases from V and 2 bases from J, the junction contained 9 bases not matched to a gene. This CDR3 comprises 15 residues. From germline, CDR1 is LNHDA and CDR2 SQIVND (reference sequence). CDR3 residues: CASSGSDRAPYEQYF. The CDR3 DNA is TGTGCCAGTAGTGGGTCCGACAGGGCTCCCTACGAGCAGTACTTC.

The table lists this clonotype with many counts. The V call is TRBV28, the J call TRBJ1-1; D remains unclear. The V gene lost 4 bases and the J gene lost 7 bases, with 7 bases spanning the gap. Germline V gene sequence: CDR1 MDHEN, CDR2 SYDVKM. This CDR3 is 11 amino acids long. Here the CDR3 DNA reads TGTGCCAGCAGTTCTGGAGGTGAAGCTTTCTTT. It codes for CASSSGGEAFF.

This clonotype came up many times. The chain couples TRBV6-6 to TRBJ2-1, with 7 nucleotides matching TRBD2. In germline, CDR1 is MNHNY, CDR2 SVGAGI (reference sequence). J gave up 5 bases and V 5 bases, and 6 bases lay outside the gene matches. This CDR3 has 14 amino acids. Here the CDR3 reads CASSPGTTNNEQFF. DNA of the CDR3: TGTGCCAGCAGTCCCGGGACTACAAACAATGAGCAGTTCTTC.

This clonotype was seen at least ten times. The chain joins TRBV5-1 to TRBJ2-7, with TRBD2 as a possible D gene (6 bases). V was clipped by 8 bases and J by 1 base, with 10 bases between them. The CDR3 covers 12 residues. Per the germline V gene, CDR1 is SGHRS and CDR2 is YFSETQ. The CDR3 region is CASGDSSYEQYF. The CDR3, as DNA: TGCGCCAGTGGGGACTCATCCTACGAGCAGTACTTC.

The CDR3 here is CATSDLNIMRNEQFF. In DNA, the CDR3 is TGTGCCACCAGTGATTTGAACATAATGAGAAATGAGCAGTTCTTC. The V gene is TRBV24-1, the J gene TRBJ2-1; D is unresolved. Germline CDR1 and CDR2: KGHDR and SFDVKD. CDR3 length: 15 residues. V was trimmed by 0 bases and J by 7 bases, leaving 12 bases between them.

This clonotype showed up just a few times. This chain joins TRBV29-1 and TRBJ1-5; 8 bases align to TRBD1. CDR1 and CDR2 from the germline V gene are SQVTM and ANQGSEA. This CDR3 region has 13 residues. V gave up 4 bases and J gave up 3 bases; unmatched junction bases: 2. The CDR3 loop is CSVGQGNNQPQHF. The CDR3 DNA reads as TGCAGCGTTGGACAGGGGAACAATCAGCCCCAGCATTTT.